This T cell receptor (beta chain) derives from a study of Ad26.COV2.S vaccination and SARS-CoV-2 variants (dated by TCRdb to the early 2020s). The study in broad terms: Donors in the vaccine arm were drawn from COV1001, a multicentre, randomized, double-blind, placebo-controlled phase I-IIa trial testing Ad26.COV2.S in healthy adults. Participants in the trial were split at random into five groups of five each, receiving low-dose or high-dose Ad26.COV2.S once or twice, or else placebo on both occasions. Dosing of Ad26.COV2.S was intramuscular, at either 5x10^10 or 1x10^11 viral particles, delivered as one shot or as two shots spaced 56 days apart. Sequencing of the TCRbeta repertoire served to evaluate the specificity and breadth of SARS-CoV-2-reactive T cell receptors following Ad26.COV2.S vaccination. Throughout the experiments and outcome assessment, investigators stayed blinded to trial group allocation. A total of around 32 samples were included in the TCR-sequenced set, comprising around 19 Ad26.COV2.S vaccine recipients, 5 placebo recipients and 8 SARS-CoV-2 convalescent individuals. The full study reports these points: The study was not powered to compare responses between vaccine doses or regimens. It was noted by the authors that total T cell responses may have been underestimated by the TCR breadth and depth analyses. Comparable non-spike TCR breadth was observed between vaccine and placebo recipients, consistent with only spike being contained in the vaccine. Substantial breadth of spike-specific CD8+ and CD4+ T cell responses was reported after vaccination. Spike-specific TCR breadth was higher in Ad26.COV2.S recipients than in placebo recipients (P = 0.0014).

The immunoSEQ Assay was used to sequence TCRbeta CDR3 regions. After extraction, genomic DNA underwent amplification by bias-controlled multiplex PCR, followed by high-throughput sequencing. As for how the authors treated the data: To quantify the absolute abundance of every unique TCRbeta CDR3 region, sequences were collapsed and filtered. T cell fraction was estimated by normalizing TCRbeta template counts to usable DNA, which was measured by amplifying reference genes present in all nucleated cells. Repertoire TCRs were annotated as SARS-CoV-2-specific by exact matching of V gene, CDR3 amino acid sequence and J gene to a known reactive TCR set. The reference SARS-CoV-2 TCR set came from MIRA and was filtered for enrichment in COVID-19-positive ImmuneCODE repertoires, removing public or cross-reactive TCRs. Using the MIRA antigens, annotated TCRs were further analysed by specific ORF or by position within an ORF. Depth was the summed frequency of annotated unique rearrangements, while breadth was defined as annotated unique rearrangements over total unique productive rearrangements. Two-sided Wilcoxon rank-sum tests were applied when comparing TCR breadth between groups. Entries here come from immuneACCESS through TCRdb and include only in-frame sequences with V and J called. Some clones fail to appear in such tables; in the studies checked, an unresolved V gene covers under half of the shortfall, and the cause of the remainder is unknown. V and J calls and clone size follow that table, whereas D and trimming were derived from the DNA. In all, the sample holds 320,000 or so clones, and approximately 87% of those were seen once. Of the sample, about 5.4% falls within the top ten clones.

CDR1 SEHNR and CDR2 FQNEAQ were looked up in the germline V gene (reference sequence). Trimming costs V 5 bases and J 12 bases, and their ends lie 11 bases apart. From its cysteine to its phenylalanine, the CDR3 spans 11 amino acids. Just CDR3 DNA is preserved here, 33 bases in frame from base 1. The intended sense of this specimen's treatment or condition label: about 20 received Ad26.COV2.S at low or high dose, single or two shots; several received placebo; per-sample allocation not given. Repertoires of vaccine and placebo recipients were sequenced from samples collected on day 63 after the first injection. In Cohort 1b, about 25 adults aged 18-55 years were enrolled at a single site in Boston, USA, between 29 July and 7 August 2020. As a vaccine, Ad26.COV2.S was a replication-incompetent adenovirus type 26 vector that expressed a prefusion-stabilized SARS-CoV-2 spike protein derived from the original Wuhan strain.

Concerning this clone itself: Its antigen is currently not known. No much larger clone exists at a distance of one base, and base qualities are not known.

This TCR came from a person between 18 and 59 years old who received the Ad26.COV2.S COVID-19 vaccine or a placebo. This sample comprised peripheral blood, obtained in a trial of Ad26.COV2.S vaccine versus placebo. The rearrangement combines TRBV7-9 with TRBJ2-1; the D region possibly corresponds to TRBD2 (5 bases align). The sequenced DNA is TGTGCCAGCAGCCCCGGGCGGGCGCAGTTCTTC. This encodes CASSPGRAQFF.